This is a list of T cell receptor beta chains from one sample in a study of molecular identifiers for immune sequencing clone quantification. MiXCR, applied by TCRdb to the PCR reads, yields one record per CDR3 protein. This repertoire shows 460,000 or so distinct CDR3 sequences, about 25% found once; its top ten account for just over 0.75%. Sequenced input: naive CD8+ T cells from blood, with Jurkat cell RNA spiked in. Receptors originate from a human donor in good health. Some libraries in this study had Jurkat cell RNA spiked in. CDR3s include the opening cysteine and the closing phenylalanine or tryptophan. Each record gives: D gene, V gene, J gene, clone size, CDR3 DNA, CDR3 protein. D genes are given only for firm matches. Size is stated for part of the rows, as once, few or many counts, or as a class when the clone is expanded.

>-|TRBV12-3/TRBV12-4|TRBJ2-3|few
TGTGCCAGCAGTCCCCCGCCGGACACCACTAGCACAGATACGCAGTATTTT
CASSPPPDTTSTDTQYF
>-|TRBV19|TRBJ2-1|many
TGTGCCAGTAGTATGGTTGGTCTAACTGCGAGCTCCTACAATGAGCAGTTCTTC
CASSMVGLTASSYNEQFF
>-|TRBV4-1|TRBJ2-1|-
TGCGCCAGCAGCCGAGAAGTCGGACAGTACAATGAGCAGTTCTTC
CASSREVGQYNEQFF
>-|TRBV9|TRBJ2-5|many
TGTGCCAGCAGCGTAGTGGCAGGTTCTAAAGAGACCCAGTACTTC
CASSVVAGSKETQYF
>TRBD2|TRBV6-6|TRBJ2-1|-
TGTGCCAGCAGTTACCTCGGGCTAGCGGGGGGGATGCATGAGCAGTTCTTC
CASSYLGLAGGMHEQFF
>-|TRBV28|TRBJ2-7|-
TGTGCCAGCAGCCCCTTTCTAGAGATGGCCTACGAGCAGTACTTC
CASSPFLEMAYEQYF
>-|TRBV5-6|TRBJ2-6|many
TGTGCCAGCAGCTTGATTGGCACCTACTCTGGGGCCAACGTCCTGACTTTC
CASSLIGTYSGANVLTF
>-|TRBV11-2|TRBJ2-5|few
TGTGCCAGCAGCCACGCAATTGACGGGGCCCCGCCGTCGTACCAAGAGACCCAGTACTTC
CASSHAIDGAPPSYQETQYF
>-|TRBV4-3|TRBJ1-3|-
TGCGCCAGCAGCCAAGGAAGGGACGGAAACACCATATATTTT
CASSQGRDGNTIYF
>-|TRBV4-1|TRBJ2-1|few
TGCGCCAGCAGCCAAGATACGTGGTTCCGTGAGCAGTTCTTC
CASSQDTWFREQFF
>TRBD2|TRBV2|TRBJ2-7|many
TGTGCCAGCAGTACTAGCGGGCCTACCTACGAGCAGTACTTC
CASSTSGPTYEQYF
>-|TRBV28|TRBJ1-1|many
TGTGCCAGCAAGAGATCCCACACTGAAGCTTTCTTT
CASKRSHTEAFF
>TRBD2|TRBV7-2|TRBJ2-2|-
TGTGCCAGCAGCTTAGCGCAACTAGCGGGAGATCGCGCCGGGGAGCTGGTTTTT
CASSLAQLAGDRAGELVF
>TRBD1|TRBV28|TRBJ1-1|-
TGTGCCAGCAGTTGGACAGGGGGGATGGACACTGAAGCTTTCTTT
CASSWTGGMDTEAFF
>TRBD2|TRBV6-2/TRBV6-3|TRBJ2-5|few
TGTGCCAGCAAGTGGCTAGCGGGACCCCAAGAGACCCAGTACTTC
CASKWLAGPQETQYF
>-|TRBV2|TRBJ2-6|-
TGTGCCAGCACCAACTTCGGGGAACAGGGCAGGGTGTACTCTGGGGCCAACGTCCTGACTTTC
CASTNFGEQGRVYSGANVLTF
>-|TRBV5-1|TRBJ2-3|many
TGCGCCAGCAGCTTTCCCAATACAGATACGCAGTATTTT
CASSFPNTDTQYF
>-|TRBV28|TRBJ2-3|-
TGTGCCACCAATCCTGGGGACGGGGCCACAGATACGCAGTATTTT
CATNPGDGATDTQYF
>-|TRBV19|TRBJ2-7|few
TGTGCCAGTAGTACACACTCCCCCTCCTACGAGCAGTACTTC
CASSTHSPSYEQYF
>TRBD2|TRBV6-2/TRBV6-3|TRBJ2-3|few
TGTGCCAGCACGCCTACTAGCGGGGGCACAGATACGCAGTATTTT
CASTPTSGGTDTQYF